This T cell receptor beta chain was identified during a study of shared clonotypes between healthy human individuals. Study-wide results and limits: Clonotypes shared by all four donors outscored non-shared clonotypes in generation probability.

The naive CD8 subset, CD45RO-negative cells positively selected for CCR7, excluded terminally differentiated effector memory CD45RA+ cells. This clone was seen a single time. What it binds is not known. The V end lost 2 bases, the J end lost 8 bases, and 16 bases lay between the germline ends. Germline V CDR1 and CDR2: SGHDT, YYEEEE. The CDR3 sequence is 14 residues long. Several immunoSEQ plates held equal portions of the genomic DNA taken from each subset. The data were produced by immunoSEQ multiplex PCR, yet TCRdb's version contains in-frame clones alone and is incomplete. The sample shows some 2.1 million clones, about 93% of them seen only once.

Sequencing was done on a sample of naive CD8+ T cells from PBMCs. The receptor comes from a man between 18 and 35 years old in good health. Some clones in this sample may be carry-over from other donors' samples. V usage is TRBV5-6 and J usage is TRBJ1-1; D possibly corresponds to TRBD1 (5 bases). The CDR3 DNA reads as TGTGCCAGCAGCTTTGGGAGTCCCGGGGGGGAAGCTTTCTTT. Translation gives CASSFGSPGGEAFF.